These 32 T cell receptor beta chains came from one sample sequenced in a study of T cells in localized non-small cell lung cancer. Data came from immunoSEQ multiplex PCR; TCRdb stores just in-frame clones and leaves some out. The table lists some 27,000 clones, 88% of them singletons, with around 13% in the top ten. Here the sequenced sample was peripheral blood, taken before any cancer treatment. These receptors were obtained from a female donor at least 60 years old with stage III squamous cell lung carcinoma.

J is TRBJ2-7 and V is TRBV4-1; D is unclear. The germline V gene encodes CDR1 MGHRA and CDR2 YSYEKL. This CDR3 has 13 amino acids. V gave up 4 bases and J gave up 3 bases, with 10 bases separating them. CDR3 sequence: CASSLDTNYEQYF. The CDR3 DNA reads TGCGCCAGCAGCCTAGACACGAACTACGAGCAGTACTTC.

In its sample, this clone was seen a few times. V is TRBV28 and J is TRBJ2-5; D not certain. The length of the CDR3 is 12 residues. V lost 3 bases and J lost 9, with 11 bases in between. Germline V gene data show CDR1 as MDHEN and CDR2 as SYDVKM. CDR3 bases: TGTGCCAGCAGTTTTTTTTTGAGACCCCAGTACTTC. Translating gives CASSFFLRPQYF. Together with reference TRBV28 and TRBJ2-5, the CDR3 gives the full variable domain: DVKVTQSSRYLVKRTGEKVFLECVQDMDHENMFWYRQDPGLGLRLIYFSYDVKMKEKGDIPEGYSVSREKKERFSLILESASTNQTSMYLCASSFFLRPQYFGPGTRLLVL.

This chain joins TRBV14 and TRBJ1-2, with D unclear. Per the germline V gene, CDR1 is SGHDN and CDR2 is FVKESK. CDR3 length equals 13 residues. Trimming took off 4 bases at V and 6 bases at J, with 12 bases between the two ends. The CDR3 protein is CASSPRGRDGYTF. The CDR3 DNA is TGTGCCAGCAGCCCACGTGGACGGGATGGCTACACCTTC.

The chain carries TRBV5-1 and TRBJ1-1; no firm D call. Germline V gene sequence: CDR1 SGHRS, CDR2 YFSETQ. V gave up 0 bases and J gave up 1 base, with 10 bases separating them. The CDR3 contains 15 residues. Here the CDR3 DNA reads TGCGCCAGCAGCTTGGCGCGGCTGGGGAACACTGAAGCTTTCTTT. Translation: CASSLARLGNTEAFF.

This chain connects TRBV28 to TRBJ1-2; D gene uncertain. Deletions cut 2 bases from V and 4 bases from J, with 5 bases between. CDR1 MDHEN and CDR2 SYDVKM come from the germline V gene. The CDR3 covers 12 residues. The CDR3 protein is CASSLGSYGYTF. Here the CDR3 DNA reads TGTGCCAGCAGTTTAGGGTCCTATGGCTACACCTTC.

V is TRBV28 and J is TRBJ2-5; tentatively, D is TRBD2 (5 bases). Germline V gives CDR1 MDHEN, CDR2 SYDVKM. The ends were cut back, 5 bases at V and 1 base at J, with 8 bases in the middle. The CDR3 is 13 amino acids. Here the CDR3 reads CASSESGQETQYF. DNA of the CDR3: TGTGCCAGCAGTGAGAGCGGCCAAGAGACCCAGTACTTC.

This sequence joins TRBV6-5 and TRBJ2-1, with TRBD2 matching 12 bases. Trimming took 4 bases from V and 6 from J; bases not matched to a gene: 1. The CDR3 totals 14 residues. Per germline, CDR1 MNHEY and CDR2 SVGAGI. The CDR3 here is CASSSLAGGNEQFF. The CDR3 nucleotides are TGTGCCAGCAGTTCACTAGCGGGAGGCAATGAGCAGTTCTTC.

The rearrangement uses TRBV2 and TRBJ2-7, with unresolved D. Trimming removed 4 bases from V and 3 bases from J, with 16 bases in between. The CDR3 length is 15 residues. Germline CDR1 SNHLY, CDR2 FYNNEI. The CDR3 sequence: CASSVRADGLYEQYF. CDR3 nucleotides: TGTGCCAGCAGTGTAAGGGCGGACGGGCTCTACGAGCAGTACTTC. Full variable domain (missing parts from reference TRBV2 and TRBJ2-7): EPEVTQTPSHQVTQMGQEVILRCVPISNHLYFYWYRQILGQKVEFLVSFYNNEISEKSEIFDDQFSVERPDGSNFTLKIRSTKLEDSAMYFCASSVRADGLYEQYFGPGTRLTVT.

V usage is TRBV28 and J usage is TRBJ1-2; D remains unclear. V was cut by 2 bases and J by 0 bases, with 7 bases left in between. The germline V gene encodes CDR1 MDHEN and CDR2 SYDVKM. The CDR3 covers 14 residues. CDR3 DNA sequence: TGTGCCAGCAGTTTAATAGACGCTAACTATGGCTACACCTTC. Its translation is CASSLIDANYGYTF.

V is TRBV15 and J is TRBJ2-1; the D is unclear. V dropped 3 bases and J dropped 0 bases, with 12 bases sitting between them. The length of the CDR3 is 16 residues. The germline gives CDR1 LNHNV, CDR2 YYDKDF (reference sequence). CDR3 sequence (DNA): TGTGCCACCAGCAGTCAGCTCCCAAGCTCCTACAATGAGCAGTTCTTC. Amino acids: CATSSQLPSSYNEQFF.

The rearrangement joins TRBV11-2 to TRBJ2-7, with 7 nucleotides matching TRBD1. CDR1 and CDR2 from the germline V gene are SGHAT and FQNNGV. The CDR3 runs 15 residues. V was clipped by 0 bases and J by 3 bases; unmatched bases: 5. In DNA form, the CDR3 reads TGTGCCAGCAGCTTAGAGGGGACAGCGAGCTACGAGCAGTACTTC. Protein: CASSLEGTASYEQYF. Looking up the rest from reference TRBV11-2 and TRBJ2-7 gives the full variable domain: EAGVAQSPRYKIIEKRQSVAFWCNPISGHATLYWYQQILGQGPKLLIQFQNNGVVDDSQLPKDRFSAERLKGVDSTLKIQPAKLEDSAVYLCASSLEGTASYEQYFGPGTRLTVT.

This clone was detected a few times. The chain carries TRBV11-2 and TRBJ2-5; perhaps TRBD2 as D (6 bases). CDR1 and CDR2 (germline): SGHAT, FQNNGV. The CDR3 sequence is 15 residues long. V lost 1 base and J lost 2, with 11 bases in between. CDR3 in DNA: TGTGCCAGCAGCTTAGTCATAGGGAGGCAAGAGACCCAGTACTTC. Protein: CASSLVIGRQETQYF. Using reference TRBV11-2 and TRBJ2-5 for the parts outside the CDR3, the full variable domain is EAGVAQSPRYKIIEKRQSVAFWCNPISGHATLYWYQQILGQGPKLLIQFQNNGVVDDSQLPKDRFSAERLKGVDSTLKIQPAKLEDSAVYLCASSLVIGRQETQYFGPGTRLLVL.

This clone has only one observation. J is TRBJ1-5 and V is TRBV19, with TRBD1 matching over 11 bases. This CDR3 is built from 16 residues. Germline CDR1 reads LNHDA; CDR2 reads SQIVND (reference sequence). V shed 2 bases and J 6 bases; nucleotides not matched to a gene: 6. CDR3 in DNA: TGTGCCAGTAGTATACGAGGGACAGGGGGTGGTCAGCCCCAGCATTTT. Protein product: CASSIRGTGGGQPQHF.

This clone was detected only once. The rearrangement links TRBV18 to TRBJ1-2; D is unresolved. There are 16 residues in the CDR3. CDR1 is KGHSH, CDR2 LQKENI, per germline. Trimming removed 3 bases at V and 6 bases at J, with 20 bases between. The CDR3 loop reads CASSPEFIKGKNGYTF. CDR3 coding DNA: TGTGCCAGCTCACCGGAATTCATAAAGGGCAAAAATGGCTACACCTTC.

The table lists this clone with a count of one. J is TRBJ2-1 and V is TRBV5-1, with no clear D. With 5 bases removed from V and 5 bases from J, the gap between germline ends came to 17 bases. Germline V gives CDR1 SGHRS, CDR2 YFSETQ. The CDR3 is 15 residues long. Here the CDR3 reads CASSPGPQTDNEQFF. CDR3 nucleotides: TGCGCCAGCAGTCCGGGCCCCCAAACCGACAATGAGCAGTTCTTC.

The chain recombines TRBV25-1 with TRBJ1-6; 8 positions match TRBD1. Germline V lookup: CDR1 MGHDK, CDR2 SYGVNS. The V gene end was trimmed by 6 bases and the J gene end by 9 bases; junction bases not matched to a gene: 4. This CDR3 region has 13 residues. CDR3 sequence reads: CASRGQAASPLHF. Written as DNA, the CDR3 is TGTGCCAGCAGGGGACAGGCCGCTTCACCCCTCCACTTT.

This chain joins TRBV6-5 and TRBJ1-1, with TRBD1 matching over 8 bases. The CDR3 covers 12 residues. Germline CDR1 reads MNHEY; CDR2 reads SVGAGI. The ends lost 4 bases at V and 8 bases at J; junction bases unmatched: 3. CDR3: CASSSRTGEAFF. The CDR3 DNA reads TGTGCCAGCAGTTCCCGGACAGGGGAAGCTTTCTTT.

The chain joins TRBV7-9 to TRBJ2-2; a possible D gene is TRBD1 (5 bases). V shed 7 bases and J shed 4 bases, with 10 bases lying between them. Germline loops: CDR1 SEHNR, CDR2 FQNEAQ (reference sequence). The CDR3 extends over 13 amino acids. CDR3 in DNA: TGTGCCAGCAACACAGGACCCACCGGGGAGCTGTTTTTT. This encodes CASNTGPTGELFF.

This clone has just one count. Additional DNA sequences in this sample encode the identical CDR3. CDR3 nucleotide sequence: TGTGCCAGCTCACCACAGGGTGTGGGCCAGCCCCAGCATTTT. It codes for CASSPQGVGQPQHF. The chain has TRBV18 and TRBJ1-5; no reliable D call. The CDR3 totals 14 residues. Germline CDR1 reads KGHSH; CDR2 reads LQKENI. The V and J ends lost 1 base and 7 bases respectively, with 11 bases between them.

This sequence joins TRBV11-1 and TRBJ2-5; unclear D gene. Trimming removed 8 bases at V and 1 base at J, with 11 bases between. The CDR3 spans 13 residues. Looked up from germline, CDR1 is SGHAT and CDR2 is FQDESV (reference sequence). CDR3 amino acids: CASQRSPQETQYF. Here the CDR3 DNA reads TGTGCCAGCCAGAGGAGCCCCCAAGAGACCCAGTACTTC.

This clone was counted between two and nine times. The chain combines TRBV7-2 with TRBJ2-5; no firm D call. Trimming took 3 bases from V and 3 from J, leaving 8 bases between them. The CDR3 totals 13 residues. Per germline, CDR1 SGHTA and CDR2 FQGNSA. CDR3 bases: TGTGCCAGCAGCTTTTCGTGGAAAGAGACCCAGTACTTC. Translated: CASSFSWKETQYF.

V gene TRBV4-1 combines with J gene TRBJ1-4; D gene uncertain. Germline CDR1 MGHRA, CDR2 YSYEKL. The CDR3 covers 16 residues. Trimming shortened V by 0 bases and J by 4 bases, and 12 bases separated the two germline ends. The CDR3 spells CASSQEVRRFNEKLFF. In DNA form, the CDR3 reads TGCGCCAGCAGCCAAGAAGTGCGGCGGTTTAATGAAAAACTGTTTTTT.

This chain links TRBV19 with TRBJ1-1; 7 bases agree with TRBD1. Per the germline V gene, CDR1 is LNHDA and CDR2 is SQIVND (reference sequence). Trimming at V came to 5 bases and at J to 5 bases, leaving 11 bases not matched to a gene. The CDR3 totals 15 residues. The CDR3 loop reads CASSVQGMGVTEAFF. DNA of the CDR3: TGTGCCAGTAGTGTACAGGGGATGGGGGTAACTGAAGCTTTCTTT.

The J gene is TRBJ2-3, the V gene TRBV28, with 9 bases identical to TRBD2. This CDR3 has 14 residues. V was clipped by 6 bases and J by 5 bases; unmatched bases: 6. The germline V gene encodes CDR1 MDHEN and CDR2 SYDVKM. The DNA for the CDR3 is TGTGCCAGCAGGTTGCGGGAGGGCATAGATACGCAGTATTTT. It codes for CASRLREGIDTQYF.

The rearrangement uses TRBV7-2 and TRBJ2-5; TRBD2 might be the D (6 bases). V dropped 6 bases and J dropped 4 bases, with 12 bases sitting between them. The CDR3 spans 13 residues. Per germline, CDR1 SGHTA and CDR2 FQGNSA. This chain's CDR3 is CASRPGTPETQYF. DNA for the CDR3: TGTGCCAGCAGGCCAGGGACTCCAGAGACCCAGTACTTC.

The chain combines TRBV5-4 with TRBJ2-1, with D uncertain. This CDR3 region has 14 residues. The V and J ends lost 1 base and 2 bases respectively, with 7 bases between them. Per germline, CDR1 SGHNT and CDR2 YYREEE (reference sequence). This CDR3 is CASSLYATYNEQFF. CDR3 DNA: TGTGCCAGCAGCTTGTACGCGACCTACAATGAGCAGTTCTTC. The full variable domain, its missing parts supplied by reference TRBV5-4 and TRBJ2-1, is ETGVTQSPTHLIKTRGQQVTLRCSSQSGHNTVSWYQQALGQGPQFIFQYYREEENGRGNFPPRFSGLQFPNYSSELNVNALELDDSALYLCASSLYATYNEQFFGPGTRLTVL.

The chain combines TRBV7-2 with TRBJ1-6; maybe TRBD1 (6 bases). CDR3 length: 13 residues. Germline lookup yields CDR1 SGHTA and CDR2 FQGNSA. Trimming took 1 base from V and 11 from J, leaving 9 bases between them. The CDR3 protein is CASSLGGGTPLHF. The CDR3 region has the DNA TGTGCCAGCAGCTTAGGAGGGGGTACACCCCTCCACTTT.

The V and J genes are TRBV2 and TRBJ1-2; TRBD1 aligns across 11 bases. Losses at the gene ends were 6 bases for V and 8 bases for J; bases not matched to a gene: 5. Germline V CDR1 and CDR2: SNHLY, FYNNEI. There are 13 residues in the CDR3. The CDR3 spells CASRDRGREGYTF. CDR3 DNA sequence: TGTGCCAGCAGGGACAGGGGGCGAGAGGGCTACACCTTC.

The V gene is TRBV9, the J gene TRBJ2-7; TRBD2 might be the D (7 bases). The CDR3 sequence is 15 residues long. V was shortened by 3 bases and J by 1 base, with 14 bases between the two germline ends. Germline V gives CDR1 SGDLS, CDR2 YYNGEE. The DNA of the CDR3 is TGTGCCAGCAGCGGACAAGGGGGGGCTTCCTACGAGCAGTACTTC. It encodes CASSGQGGASYEQYF.

This clone has just a few counts. The V call is TRBV28, the J call TRBJ1-5; 10 bases align to TRBD1. Germline V lookup: CDR1 MDHEN, CDR2 SYDVKM. The CDR3 consists of 15 residues. With V trimmed by 7 bases and J by 2 bases, 5 bases remained unmatched. CDR3 sequence (DNA): TGTGCCAGCACTTCCGGGACAGGGGGCAATCAGCCCCAGCATTTT. Translated, it gives CASTSGTGGNQPQHF.

The gene calls are TRBV6-5 and TRBJ2-1; D possibly corresponds to TRBD1 (5 bases). The V and J ends lost 6 bases and 0 bases respectively, with 9 bases between them. The germline V gene has CDR1 MNHEY and CDR2 SVGAGI. CDR3 size: 14 residues. DNA of the CDR3: TGTGCCAGCAGCCCTGACAGCTCCTACAATGAGCAGTTCTTC. The encoded protein is CASSPDSSYNEQFF.

The chain is built from TRBV5-4 and TRBJ2-3, with D possibly being TRBD2 (6 bases). CDR1 and CDR2 (germline): SGHNT, YYREEE (reference sequence). CDR3 length: 16 residues. V was trimmed by 0 bases and J by 5 bases, leaving 16 bases between them. CDR3 sequence: CASSLGNGSPVDTQYF. The CDR3 nucleotides read TGTGCCAGCAGCTTGGGGAACGGGAGTCCTGTAGATACGCAGTATTTT.